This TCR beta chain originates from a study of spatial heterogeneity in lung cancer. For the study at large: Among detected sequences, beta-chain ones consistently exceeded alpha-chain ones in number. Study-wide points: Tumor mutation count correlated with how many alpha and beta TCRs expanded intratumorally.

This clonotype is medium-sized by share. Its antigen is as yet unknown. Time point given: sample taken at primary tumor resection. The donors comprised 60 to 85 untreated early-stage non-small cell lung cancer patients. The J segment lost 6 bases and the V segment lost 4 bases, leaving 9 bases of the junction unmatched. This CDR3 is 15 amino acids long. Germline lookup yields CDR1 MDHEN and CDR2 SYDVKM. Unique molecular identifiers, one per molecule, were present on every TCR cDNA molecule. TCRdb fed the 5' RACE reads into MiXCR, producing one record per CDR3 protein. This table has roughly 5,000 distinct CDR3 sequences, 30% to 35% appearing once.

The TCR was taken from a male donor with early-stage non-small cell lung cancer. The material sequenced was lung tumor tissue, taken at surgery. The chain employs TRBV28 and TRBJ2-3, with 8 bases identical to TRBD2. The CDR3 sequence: CASSSPREEGDTQYF. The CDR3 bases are TGTGCCAGCAGTTCCCCGCGGGAGGAGGGGGATACGCAGTATTTT.